The clone carrying this TCR beta chain was seen more than once but under ten times. Its specificity is unknown. Sequencing used immunoSEQ multiplex PCR; TCRdb keeps in-frame clones, though not all of them. The table includes about 180,000 clones, around 85% detected once. This entry is derived from a study of Ad26.COV2.S vaccination and SARS-CoV-2 variants. Whole-study findings and limits: Vaccinees showed greater spike-specific TCR breadth than placebo recipients.

The germline V gene encodes CDR1 SEHNR and CDR2 FQNEAQ (reference sequence). Losses at the gene ends were 4 bases for V and 3 bases for J; bases not matched to a gene: 1. There are 15 residues in the CDR3. The rearrangement joins TRBV7-9 to TRBJ2-1; 12 positions match TRBD2. Material: peripheral blood, obtained after recovery from COVID-19. This clonotype was sampled from a human donor who had recovered from COVID-19. The CDR3: CASSSSGGGYNEQFF. The CDR3 coding sequence is TGTGCCAGCAGCTCTAGCGGGGGGGGCTACAATGAGCAGTTCTTC.